Following are 29 T cell receptor beta chains from one sample sequenced in a study of CD8+ T cells in alopecia areata. RNA extraction and reverse transcription yielded cDNA as sequencing template. Sequenced by immunoSEQ multiplex PCR; TCRdb stores in-frame clones only, minus some. The data contain under 250,000 clones, 50% to 60% of them singletons. The sequencing used CD4+ T cells sorted from blood, collected at week 0. All receptors derive from a human donor with alopecia areata.

This clone has only one observation. V gene TRBV29-1 combines with J gene TRBJ1-4; D unresolved. With 7 bases removed from V and 0 bases from J, the gap between germline ends came to 12 bases. From germline, CDR1 is SQVTM and CDR2 ANQGSEA. The CDR3 is made up of 14 amino acids. The CDR3 DNA reads as TGCAGCGCCAGCTCAAGCGCAACTAATGAAAAACTGTTTTTT. Its protein product is CSASSSATNEKLFF. The full variable domain, rest sourced from reference TRBV29-1 and TRBJ1-4, is SAVISQKPSRDICQRGTSLTIQCQVDSQVTMMFWYRQQPGQSLTLIATANQGSEATYESGFVIDKFPISRPNLTFSTLTVSNMSPEDSSIYLCSASSSATNEKLFFGSGTQLSVL.

This clone was picked up a small number of times. The genes are TRBV6-6 and TRBJ1-4; tentative D call: TRBD1 (6 bases). Per germline, CDR1 MNHNY and CDR2 SVGAGI (reference sequence). This CDR3 has 16 residues. The ends were cut back, 1 base at V and 8 bases at J, with 17 bases in the middle. In DNA form, the CDR3 reads TGTGCCAGCAGTTACTTCCCGGGACAAGGGGCCGAAAAACTGTTTTTT. Its protein is CASSYFPGQGAEKLFF.

The J gene is TRBJ2-5, the V gene TRBV7-6, with D perhaps TRBD2 (6 bases). The CDR3 runs to 14 residues. CDR1 is SGHVS and CDR2 is FNYEAQ in the germline V gene. V lost 2 bases to trimming and J lost 3 bases, with 10 bases between them. CDR3 loop: CASSLSGLKETQYF. In DNA, the CDR3 is TGTGCCAGCAGCTTAAGCGGACTAAAAGAGACCCAGTACTTC.

This clone has a count of ten or more. The chain has TRBV9 and TRBJ2-7, with 9 positions matching TRBD1. Germline V gene lookup returns CDR1 SGDLS and CDR2 YYNGEE. The CDR3 totals 16 residues. Germline trimming cut 4 bases from V and 6 bases from J; bases unmatched to any gene: 14. The CDR3 region has the DNA TGTGCCAGCAGCTCGACAGGGGGGCAGGGTTTAGGCGAGCAGTACTTC. This sequence encodes CASSSTGGQGLGEQYF. Complete variable domain (other parts from reference TRBV9 and TRBJ2-7): DSGVTQTPKHLITATGQRVTLRCSPRSGDLSVYWYQQSLDQGLQFLIQYYNGEERAKGNILERFSAQQFPDLHSELNLSSLELGDSALYFCASSSTGGQGLGEQYFGPGTRLTVT.

This chain joins TRBV5-1 and TRBJ2-6; TRBD1 matches at 12 bases. The CDR3 has 18 residues. J was trimmed by 2 bases and V by 1 base; bases with no gene match: 4. CDR1 and CDR2 from the germline V gene are SGHRS and YFSETQ. The DNA of the CDR3 is TGCGCCAGCAGCTTGACCGGGACAGGGGGCACTGGGGCCAACGTCCTGACTTTC. It translates to CASSLTGTGGTGANVLTF.

This clone was seen only a few times. The chain combines TRBV5-1 with TRBJ2-5, with TRBD2 matching 7 bases. Germline CDR1 SGHRS, CDR2 YFSETQ. Unmatched junction bases numbered 18, after V lost 6 bases and J lost 4 bases. This CDR3 spans 17 amino acids. The CDR3 spells CASTPNGRQLTGETQYF. The CDR3 coding sequence is TGCGCCAGCACCCCGAACGGGAGGCAGCTGACGGGAGAGACCCAGTACTTC.

This chain connects TRBV5-4 to TRBJ1-5; D is undetermined. This CDR3 spans 13 amino acids. V lost 4 bases, J lost 0 bases, and 5 bases lay in between. The V gene's germline CDR1 is SGHNT and CDR2 YYREEE (reference sequence). CDR3 sequence: CASSTDSNQPQHF. CDR3 nucleotides: TGTGCCAGCAGCACAGATAGCAATCAGCCCCAGCATTTT.

The chain combines TRBV7-9 with TRBJ2-1; a possible D gene is TRBD1 (6 bases). Germline CDR1 is SEHNR and CDR2 is FQNEAQ (reference sequence). This CDR3 has 16 amino acids. V shed 3 bases and J shed 1 base, with 13 bases lying between them. The CDR3 region is CASSLLQGFSYNEQFF. The CDR3, as DNA: TGTGCCAGCAGCTTGCTACAGGGTTTTTCCTACAATGAGCAGTTCTTC. The full variable domain, rest sourced from reference TRBV7-9 and TRBJ2-1, is DTGVSQNPRHKITKRGQNVTFRCDPISEHNRLYWYRQTLGQGPEFLTYFQNEAQLEKSRLLSDRFSAERPKGSFSTLEIQRTEQGDSAMYLCASSLLQGFSYNEQFFGPGTRLTVL.

The rearrangement uses TRBV30 and TRBJ1-1, with D unresolved. Trimming stripped 0 bases from V and 11 bases from J, with 10 bases between. Germline lookup yields CDR1 GTSNPN and CDR2 SVGIG (reference sequence). The CDR3 is made up of 11 amino acids. This chain's CDR3 is CAWSVSLGAFF. DNA of the CDR3: TGTGCCTGGAGTGTGTCCCTCGGGGCTTTCTTT.

This clone has just one count. J is TRBJ2-7 and V is TRBV6-6; D is perhaps TRBD1 or TRBD2 (5 bases each). Per germline, CDR1 MNHNY and CDR2 SVGAGI (reference sequence). Trimming left V 10 bases short and J 0 bases short, with 10 bases between. The CDR3 is made up of 12 amino acids. The CDR3 DNA is TGTGCCACATCAGGGAGCTCCTACGAGCAGTACTTC. Amino acids: CATSGSSYEQYF.

The chain recombines TRBV29-1 with TRBJ2-4; no definite D call. The CDR3 has 13 residues. The ends were cut back, 6 bases at V and 11 bases at J, with 20 bases in the middle. CDR1 and CDR2 (germline): SQVTM, ANQGSEA. CDR3 sequence reads: CSVEWTAHRVQYF. CDR3 DNA sequence: TGCAGCGTAGAATGGACGGCCCATCGGGTTCAGTACTTC.

This clone was picked up a small number of times. J is TRBJ2-1 and V is TRBV2; the D gene is possibly TRBD2 (6 bases). This CDR3 comprises 14 residues. V dropped 7 bases and J dropped 4 bases, with 14 bases sitting between them. Germline CDR1 SNHLY, CDR2 FYNNEI. The CDR3 protein is CASTREAKYNEQFF. CDR3 in DNA: TGTGCCAGCACGAGGGAGGCTAAGTACAATGAGCAGTTCTTC.

V gene TRBV30 combines with J gene TRBJ2-3, with TRBD2 matching over 7 bases. There are 14 residues in the CDR3. The junction had 7 bases not matched to a gene; V was cut back by 0 bases and J by 7 bases. CDR1 and CDR2 (germline): GTSNPN, SVGIG (reference sequence). The CDR3 spells CAWSVRGSSNTQYF. The CDR3 region has the DNA TGTGCCTGGAGTGTACGCGGGAGTTCGAATACGCAGTATTTT.

The V gene is TRBV29-1, the J gene TRBJ1-2; TRBD1 agrees at 7 bases. CDR3 size: 13 residues. The V gene end was trimmed by 5 bases and the J gene end by 4 bases; junction bases not matched to a gene: 7. Germline CDR1 reads SQVTM; CDR2 reads ANQGSEA. DNA for the CDR3: TGCAGCGTTAGAAACAGGGGTTCCTATGGCTACACCTTC. It encodes CSVRNRGSYGYTF.

Details on this clone: The same CDR3 arises from other DNA sequences in this sample as well. The J gene is TRBJ1-3, the V gene TRBV9, with D uncertain. V was cut by 0 bases and J by 2 bases, with 6 bases left in between. There are 14 residues in the CDR3. Germline V gene data show CDR1 as SGDLS and CDR2 as YYNGEE. The CDR3 is CASSVGGTGNTIYF. The CDR3 DNA sequence: TGTGCCAGCAGCGTAGGTGGGACTGGAAACACCATATATTTT.

This clone was observed once. The chain couples TRBV29-1 to TRBJ1-1; tentative D call: TRBD1 (6 bases). V lost 8 bases, J lost 4 bases, and 17 bases lay in between. The CDR3 covers 13 residues. The V gene's germline CDR1 is SQVTM and CDR2 ANQGSEA. The CDR3 sequence: CSTGQTKGTEAFF. The DNA of the CDR3 is TGCAGCACAGGACAGACAAAAGGCACTGAAGCTTTCTTT.

The gene calls are TRBV6-5 and TRBJ1-2; D is possibly TRBD1 (5 bases). With 8 bases removed from V and 7 bases from J, the gap between germline ends came to 20 bases. The CDR3 has 14 residues. CDR1 and CDR2 from the germline V gene are MNHEY and SVGAGI. CDR3 DNA: TGTGCCAGCTTAAAAAGCGGGGCTAGGGGTGGCTACACCTTC. Translating gives CASLKSGARGGYTF.

The chain combines TRBV15 with TRBJ2-5, with D hard to call. This CDR3 contains 13 residues. Trimming took off 2 bases at V and 4 bases at J, with 8 bases between the two ends. Germline V gene data show CDR1 as LNHNV and CDR2 as YYDKDF (reference sequence). CDR3 protein: CATSRQNPETQYF. The CDR3 DNA sequence: TGTGCCACCAGCAGACAAAACCCAGAGACCCAGTACTTC.

The chain is built from TRBV30 and TRBJ2-2; the D is unclear. Between the trimmed V and J ends, which lost 3 bases and 3 bases, there was a span of 14 bases. CDR1 GTSNPN and CDR2 SVGIG come from the germline V gene (reference sequence). This CDR3 has 15 residues. CDR3 sequence: CAWSTFGPDTGELFF. The CDR3 nucleotides read TGTGCCTGGAGCACTTTTGGCCCAGACACCGGGGAGCTGTTTTTT.

The chain recombines TRBV6-5 with TRBJ2-7; possible D gene TRBD2, 6 bases. The V gene lost 11 bases and the J gene lost 3 bases, with 23 bases spanning the gap. The CDR3 consists of 15 residues. The germline V gene encodes CDR1 MNHEY and CDR2 SVGAGI. CDR3 nucleotides: TGTGCCCATGGGGTCCTGCGGGGAGCCGTCTACGAGCAGTACTTC. Amino acids: CAHGVLRGAVYEQYF.

V usage is TRBV10-2 and J usage is TRBJ2-7; perhaps TRBD1 as D (5 bases). Trimming removed 7 bases at V and 5 bases at J, with 9 bases between. Germline-derived CDR1 and CDR2 are WSHSY and SAAADI. The CDR3 covers 11 residues. CDR3 amino acids: CASNQGHEQYF. In DNA form, the CDR3 reads TGCGCCAGCAACCAGGGTCACGAGCAGTACTTC.

V usage is TRBV7-3 and J usage is TRBJ1-1, with 8 positions matching TRBD1. The CDR3 has 14 residues. V lost 2 bases to trimming and J lost 4 bases; unmatched junction nucleotides: 3. The germline CDR1 and CDR2 sequences are SGHTA and FQGTGA. The CDR3, as DNA: TGTGCCAGCAGCTTATACGACAGGGGCACTGAAGCTTTCTTT. This gives the protein CASSLYDRGTEAFF.

This clone was seen once. The chain has TRBV5-1 and TRBJ2-2; 8 positions match TRBD1. V lost 4 bases, J lost 8 bases, and 10 bases stayed unmatched. Germline V gives CDR1 SGHRS, CDR2 YFSETQ. CDR3 size: 15 residues. CDR3 in DNA: TGCGCCAGCAGCACGGACAGGGTGCAAGGAGGGGAGCTGTTTTTT. Encoded protein: CASSTDRVQGGELFF.

This chain uses TRBV6-5 with TRBJ2-2, with a weak D call TRBD2 (6 bases). The V gene lost 0 bases and the J gene lost 6 bases, with 14 bases spanning the gap. Germline V CDR1 and CDR2: MNHEY, SVGAGI. This CDR3 has 16 amino acids. CDR3 coding DNA: TGTGCCAGCAGTTACTCTTCGGGACTCGGGGCCGGGGAGCTGTTTTTT. Translation: CASSYSSGLGAGELFF.

V and J are TRBV10-3 and TRBJ2-3; TRBD1 agrees at 7 bases. The junction had 2 bases not matched to a gene; V was cut back by 1 base and J by 1 base. In germline, CDR1 is ENHRY, CDR2 SYGVKD. This CDR3 has 15 residues. The CDR3 bases are TGTGCCATCAGTGAGTACGGACAGGGCACAGATACGCAGTATTTT. It is translated as CAISEYGQGTDTQYF.

This clone was detected only a few times. CDR3 residues: CASSTGPGQPQHF. The CDR3 bases are TGTGCCAGCAGTACCGGGCCTGGGCAGCCCCAGCATTTT. The chain uses TRBV6-5 and TRBJ1-5; D uncertain. From germline, CDR1 is MNHEY and CDR2 SVGAGI. Deletions cut 5 bases from V and 7 bases from J, with 12 bases between. The CDR3 is 13 amino acids.

J is TRBJ2-7 and V is TRBV5-1; D perhaps matches TRBD1 (6 bases). The length of the CDR3 is 16 residues. Per the germline V gene, CDR1 is SGHRS and CDR2 is YFSETQ. V lost 1 base to trimming and J lost 4 bases, with 18 bases between them. CDR3 sequence: CASSLRSGTSSYEQYF. For the CDR3, the DNA is TGCGCCAGCAGCTTGCGATCCGGGACAAGTTCTTACGAGCAGTACTTC.

The sample holds one count of this clone. The chain employs TRBV7-8 and TRBJ1-2; TRBD1 agrees at 9 bases. With V trimmed by 5 bases and J by 6 bases, 19 bases remained unmatched. Germline V gene lookup returns CDR1 SGHVS and CDR2 FQNEAQ. This CDR3 has 18 amino acids. CDR3 sequence: CASSRSQAQLRQGDGYTF. The CDR3 DNA follows: TGTGCCAGCAGCCGATCCCAGGCCCAGCTTAGACAGGGGGATGGCTACACCTTC.

This clone was recorded a few times. The chain has TRBV7-2 and TRBJ1-2; no clear D. This CDR3 spans 13 amino acids. Trimming pared 1 base from V and 10 bases from J, leaving 13 bases between. The germline V gene encodes CDR1 SGHTA and CDR2 FQGNSA. The CDR3 loop reads CASSLEGLSAYTF. DNA of the CDR3: TGTGCCAGCAGCTTAGAGGGTTTGTCGGCCTACACCTTC.